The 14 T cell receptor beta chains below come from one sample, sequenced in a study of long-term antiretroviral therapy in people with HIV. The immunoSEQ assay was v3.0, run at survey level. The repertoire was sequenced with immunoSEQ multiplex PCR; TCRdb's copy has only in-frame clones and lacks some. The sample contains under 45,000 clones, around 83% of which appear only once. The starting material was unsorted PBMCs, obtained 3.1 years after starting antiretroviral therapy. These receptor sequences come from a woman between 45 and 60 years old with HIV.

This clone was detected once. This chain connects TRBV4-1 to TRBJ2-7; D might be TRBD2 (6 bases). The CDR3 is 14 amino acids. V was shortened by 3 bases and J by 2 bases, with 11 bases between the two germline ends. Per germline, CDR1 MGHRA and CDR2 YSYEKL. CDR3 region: CASSQEGPTYEQYF. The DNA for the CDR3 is TGCGCCAGCAGCCAGGAGGGCCCGACCTACGAGCAGTACTTC.

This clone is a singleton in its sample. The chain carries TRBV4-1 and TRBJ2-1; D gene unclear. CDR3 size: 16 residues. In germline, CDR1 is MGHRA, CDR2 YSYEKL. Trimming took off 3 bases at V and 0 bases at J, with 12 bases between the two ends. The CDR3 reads CASSHTMSSSYNEQFF. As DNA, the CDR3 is TGCGCCAGCAGCCATACCATGAGTAGCTCCTACAATGAGCAGTTCTTC.

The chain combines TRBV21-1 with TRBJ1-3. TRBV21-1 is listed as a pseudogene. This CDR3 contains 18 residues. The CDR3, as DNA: TGTGCCAGCAGCGCCACCTTAGACCGGGAGCAGGACGGAAACACCATATATTTT. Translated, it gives CASSATLDREQDGNTIYF.

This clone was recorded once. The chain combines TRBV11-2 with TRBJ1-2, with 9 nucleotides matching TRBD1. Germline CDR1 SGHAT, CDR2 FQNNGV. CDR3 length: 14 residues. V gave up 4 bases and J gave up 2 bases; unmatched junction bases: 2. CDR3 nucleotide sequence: TGTGCCAGCAGCTCCGGGACAGGGAACTATGGCTACACCTTC. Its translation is CASSSGTGNYGYTF. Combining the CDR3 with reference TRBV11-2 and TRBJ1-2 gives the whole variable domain EAGVAQSPRYKIIEKRQSVAFWCNPISGHATLYWYQQILGQGPKLLIQFQNNGVVDDSQLPKDRFSAERLKGVDSTLKIQPAKLEDSAVYLCASSSGTGNYGYTFGSGTRLTVV.

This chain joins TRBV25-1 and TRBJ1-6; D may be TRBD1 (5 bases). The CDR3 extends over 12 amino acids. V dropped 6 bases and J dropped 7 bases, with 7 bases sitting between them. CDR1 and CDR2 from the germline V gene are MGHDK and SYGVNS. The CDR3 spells CASRQGNSPLHF. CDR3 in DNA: TGTGCCAGCAGGCAGGGAAATTCACCCCTCCACTTT.

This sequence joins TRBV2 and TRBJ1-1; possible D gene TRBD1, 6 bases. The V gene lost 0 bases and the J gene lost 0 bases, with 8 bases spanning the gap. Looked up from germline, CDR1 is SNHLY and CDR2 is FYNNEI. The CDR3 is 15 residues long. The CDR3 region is CASSEATGLNTEAFF. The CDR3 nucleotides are TGTGCCAGCAGTGAAGCCACAGGGCTGAACACTGAAGCTTTCTTT. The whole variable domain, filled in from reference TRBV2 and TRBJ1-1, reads EPEVTQTPSHQVTQMGQEVILRCVPISNHLYFYWYRQILGQKVEFLVSFYNNEISEKSEIFDDQFSVERPDGSNFTLKIRSTKLEDSAMYFCASSEATGLNTEAFFGQGTRLTVV.

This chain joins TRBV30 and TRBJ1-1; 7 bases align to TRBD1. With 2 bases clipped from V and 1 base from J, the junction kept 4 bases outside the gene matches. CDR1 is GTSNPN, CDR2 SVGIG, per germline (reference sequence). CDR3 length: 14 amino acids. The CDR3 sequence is CAWSLGQPNTEAFF. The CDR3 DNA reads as TGTGCCTGGAGTTTGGGACAGCCGAACACTGAAGCTTTCTTT.

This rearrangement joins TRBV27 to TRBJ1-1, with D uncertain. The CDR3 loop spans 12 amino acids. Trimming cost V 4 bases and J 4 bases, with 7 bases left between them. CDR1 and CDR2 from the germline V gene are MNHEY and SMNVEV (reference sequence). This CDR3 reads CASSSRSTEAFF. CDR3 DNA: TGTGCCAGCAGTTCTAGAAGCACTGAAGCTTTCTTT.

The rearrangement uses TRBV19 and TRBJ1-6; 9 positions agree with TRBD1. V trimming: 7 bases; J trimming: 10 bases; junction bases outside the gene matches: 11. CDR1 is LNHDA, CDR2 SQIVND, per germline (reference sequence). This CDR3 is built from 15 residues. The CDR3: CASTSWTGDESPLHF. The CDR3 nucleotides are TGTGCCAGTACCTCCTGGACAGGGGACGAGTCACCCCTCCACTTT. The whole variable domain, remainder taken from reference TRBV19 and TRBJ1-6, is DGGITQSPKYLFRKEGQNVTLSCEQNLNHDAMYWYRQDPGQGLRLIYYSQIVNDFQKGDIAEGYSVSREKKESFPLTVTSAQKNPTAFYLCASTSWTGDESPLHFGNGTRLTVT.

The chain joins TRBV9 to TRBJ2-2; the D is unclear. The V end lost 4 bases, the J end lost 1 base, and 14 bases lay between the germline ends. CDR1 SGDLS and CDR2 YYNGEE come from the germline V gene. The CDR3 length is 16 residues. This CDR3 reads CASSLLAALNTGELFF. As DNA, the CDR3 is TGTGCCAGCAGCCTCCTGGCGGCGTTGAACACCGGGGAGCTGTTTTTT.

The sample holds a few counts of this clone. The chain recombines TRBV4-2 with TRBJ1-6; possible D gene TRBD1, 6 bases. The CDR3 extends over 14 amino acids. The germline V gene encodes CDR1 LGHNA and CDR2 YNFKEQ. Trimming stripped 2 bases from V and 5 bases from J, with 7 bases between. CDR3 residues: CASSQRTDNSPLHF. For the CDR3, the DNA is TGTGCCAGCAGCCAACGGACAGATAATTCACCCCTCCACTTT.

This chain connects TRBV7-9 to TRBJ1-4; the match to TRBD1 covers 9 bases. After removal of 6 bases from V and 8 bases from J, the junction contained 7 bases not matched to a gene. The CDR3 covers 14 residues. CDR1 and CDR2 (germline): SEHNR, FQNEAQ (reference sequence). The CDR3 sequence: CASSQQGAREKLFF. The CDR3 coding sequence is TGTGCCAGCAGTCAACAGGGGGCACGGGAAAAACTGTTTTTT.

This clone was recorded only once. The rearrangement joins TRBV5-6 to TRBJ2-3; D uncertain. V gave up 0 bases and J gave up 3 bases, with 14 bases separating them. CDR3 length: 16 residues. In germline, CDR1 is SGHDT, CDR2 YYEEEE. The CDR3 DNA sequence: TGTGCCAGCAGCTTGGGATCACTATATTTAACAGATACGCAGTATTTT. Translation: CASSLGSLYLTDTQYF.

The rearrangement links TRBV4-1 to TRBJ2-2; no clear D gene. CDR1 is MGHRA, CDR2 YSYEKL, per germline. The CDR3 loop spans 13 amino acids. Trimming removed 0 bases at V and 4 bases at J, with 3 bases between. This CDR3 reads CASSQDATGELFF. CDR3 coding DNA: TGCGCCAGCAGCCAAGACGCCACCGGGGAGCTGTTTTTT.